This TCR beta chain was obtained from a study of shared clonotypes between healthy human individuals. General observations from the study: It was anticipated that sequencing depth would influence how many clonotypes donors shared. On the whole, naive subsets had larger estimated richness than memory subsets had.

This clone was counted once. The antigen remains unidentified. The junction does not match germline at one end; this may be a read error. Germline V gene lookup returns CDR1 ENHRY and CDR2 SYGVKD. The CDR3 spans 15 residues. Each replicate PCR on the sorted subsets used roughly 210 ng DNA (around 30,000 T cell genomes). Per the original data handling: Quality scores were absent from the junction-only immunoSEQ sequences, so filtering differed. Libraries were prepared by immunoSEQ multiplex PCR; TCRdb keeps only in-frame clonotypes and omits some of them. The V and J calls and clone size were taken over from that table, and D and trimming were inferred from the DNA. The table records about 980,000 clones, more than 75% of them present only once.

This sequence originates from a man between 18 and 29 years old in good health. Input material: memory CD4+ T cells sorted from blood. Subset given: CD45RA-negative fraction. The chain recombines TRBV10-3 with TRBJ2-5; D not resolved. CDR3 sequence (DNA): TGTGCCAGCAGTCCCAACCTAAGAATCCAAGAGACCCAGTACTTC. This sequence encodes CASSPNLRIQETQYF.